Listed here is a single TCR beta chain. TCRdb recomputed calls from the 5' RACE reads with MiXCR, one row per CDR3 protein. The data hold around 490,000 distinct CDR3 sequences, with 13% to 15% observed a single time. These data are taken from a study of identical twins. Per the germline V gene, CDR1 is MNHNS and CDR2 is SASEGT. The CDR3 totals 14 residues. Trimming removed 6 bases at V and 3 bases at J, with 11 bases between. The sample was also linked to a second study, of yellow fever vaccine responses in identical twins. That study reports: Twin vaccine T cell responses reportedly seemed partly convergent, partly personalized.

This TCR was recovered from a young woman in good health. This chain connects TRBV6-1 to TRBJ2-2, with D uncertain. Sequencing was done on a sample of CD4+ T cells sorted from blood. The chain's CDR3 is CASRAGLDTGELFF. CDR3 bases: TGTGCCAGCAGGGCCGGGCTGGACACCGGGGAGCTGTTTTTT.